This T cell receptor (beta chain) was sequenced in a study of T cells after yellow fever vaccination. Study results and limitations: FACS-sorted repertoires could harbor abundant contaminating bulk-population clonotypes. Few clonotypes appeared in both CD4 and CD8 compartments. After the booster, roughly 96% of CD4 and about nine tenths of CD8 primary-response clones were re-detected.

5'RACE template switching added a universal primer site and UMIs to TCR cDNA. TCRdb re-derived calls from the 5' RACE reads in MiXCR, one entry per CDR3 protein. The table includes hundreds of thousands of distinct CDR3 sequences, approximately 10% detected once. Ten or more counts support this clonotype. Its antigen is not identified. CDR3 size: 16 residues. V lost 1 base, J lost 8 bases, and 17 bases lay in between. Germline CDR1 LGHNA, CDR2 YSLEER. The V gene is TRBV4-3, the J gene TRBJ1-4; D may be TRBD1 (6 bases). The sequence derives from a man aged 18 to 30 who received the YFV17D yellow fever vaccine. The source material was CD4+ T cells sorted from PBMCs, sampled 5 days after the yellow fever booster vaccination. Here the CDR3 reads CASSQVAYRDGEKLFF. Here the CDR3 DNA reads TGCGCCAGCAGCCAAGTAGCGTACAGGGATGGGGAAAAACTGTTTTTT.